This T cell receptor (beta chain) was identified in a study of vaccination effects on CD4 cells after COVID-19. Study-level findings and limits: Among infection- and vaccine-induced clones, marked clonal contraction occurred late after vaccination.

Turning to this clone: As yet, its antigen is unknown.

Within the ViraFEST assay, antigen-specific CD4+ T cells underwent expansion with viral peptide pools prior to sequencing. Subsequent to less than twelve days of culture, CD4+ T cells were isolated. Nucleocapsid antibodies stayed negative before and after vaccination, showing no earlier SARS-CoV-2 infection. It was with roughly 9.5 IU/ml IL-2 and around 9.9 ug/ml peptides that 1.5 million to 2.5 million PBMC per well were cultured. IL-2 medium took the place of half the medium on both days 3 and 7. TCRdb's table, derived via immunoSEQ multiplex PCR, lists solely in-frame clones and lacks some. The sample lists roughly 41,000 clones, around 66% occurring once. The ends were cut back, 7 bases at V and 2 bases at J, with 9 bases in the middle. The CDR3 consists of 13 residues. Germline CDR1 LNHDA, CDR2 SQIVND (reference sequence).

The chain uses TRBV19 and TRBJ1-5; a weak D match, TRBD1 (5 bases). The receptor comes from a human donor who received a COVID-19 vaccine. Sequences were derived from CD4+ T cells from PBMCs cultured with HCoV-OC43 spike peptides, sampled before COVID-19 vaccination. Subset indicated: HCoV-OC43 spike overlapping peptide pool stimulation. The CDR3 nucleotides are TGTGCCAGTACCGGACAAGGCAATCAGCCCCAGCATTTT. The encoded protein is CASTGQGNQPQHF.